This section outlines one T cell receptor (beta chain) sequence together with its context. The data were obtained in a study of blood T cell repertoires in COVID-19. About the research overall: Samples of COVID-19 (acute and convalescent) were obtained from the United States, Italy and Spain.

Seattle patients were enrolled during active infection and followed longitudinally. Authors' analysis steps: Researchers report that nucleated cell counts were estimated from reference gene primer amplification. The data were produced by immunoSEQ multiplex PCR, yet TCRdb's version contains in-frame clones alone and is incomplete. The V and J calls and the clone size are those of that table, but D and trimming were determined from the DNA. Of some 120,000 clones detected, 90% appear once; the ten largest clones hold approximately 5%. Source material: peripheral blood. The receptor was isolated from a man between 60 and 70 years old with COVID-19, enrolled during active disease.

The CDR3 DNA reads TGCGCCAGCAGCCCCAGGAATGGGCAGGAGACCCAGTACTTC. Residues: CASSPRNGQETQYF. The chain couples TRBV4-1 to TRBJ2-5; D is undetermined. The V gene lost 4 bases and the J gene lost 5 bases, with 14 bases spanning the gap. The CDR3 has 14 residues. Germline CDR1 and CDR2: MGHRA and YSYEKL.